The 30 T cell receptor beta chains listed next were all sequenced from one sample in a study of blood T cells in healthy people across ages. Combining a sample-barcoded 5' primer with a J-beta primer mix, a second PCR ran for roughly 6 to 12 cycles. TCRdb fed the 5' RACE reads into MiXCR, producing one record per CDR3 protein. The repertoire holds some 1.8 million distinct CDR3 sequences, with about two fifths as singletons. Specimen: blood. Source of these receptors: a human donor in good health.

This clonotype showed up just a few times. The chain links TRBV7-9 to TRBJ2-4; possibly TRBD2 for D (6 bases). The tail of the sequence fits TRBJ2-5 better, so the J call may be wrong. The CDR3 sequence is 14 residues long. Germline CDR1 SEHNR, CDR2 FQNEAQ (reference sequence). The CDR3 is CASSLQGGIGTQYF. DNA of the CDR3: TGTGCCAGCAGCTTACAGGGAGGAATTGGGACCCAGTACTTC.

The chain links TRBV27 to TRBJ2-1, with no clear D. With 1 base removed from V and 7 bases from J, the gap between germline ends came to 14 bases. This CDR3 has 15 residues. Germline values: CDR1 MNHEY, CDR2 SMNVEV (reference sequence). CDR3 DNA sequence: TGTGCCAGCAGTTTATACGGGCCTACAGTTAATGAGCAGTTCTTC. Translated, it gives CASSLYGPTVNEQFF.

The rearrangement uses TRBV12-3 or TRBV12-4 and TRBJ2-2; 12 positions match TRBD2. This CDR3 comprises 17 residues. J was trimmed by 4 bases and V by 3 bases; bases with no gene match: 6. For the CDR3, the DNA is TGTGCCAGCAGTTTTCAGACTAGCGGGGGAACCACCGGGGAGCTGTTTTTT. Translation gives CASSFQTSGGTTGELFF.

This clonotype was detected a few times. The DNA of the CDR3 is TGCAGCTATACCCAGGAGCCCTTTTACAATGAGCAGTTCTTC. Translating gives CSYTQEPFYNEQFF. This chain uses TRBV29-1 with TRBJ2-1; D unresolved. Trimming took off 8 bases at V and 4 bases at J, with 18 bases between the two ends. The CDR3 consists of 14 residues. Germline lookup yields CDR1 SQVTM and CDR2 ANQGSEA.

CDR3 DNA: TGCGCCAGCAGCCAAGACCCTAAACAGCCCCAGCATTTT. This gives the protein CASSQDPKQPQHF. The chain has TRBV4-3 and TRBJ1-5; D gene ambiguous. Germline CDR1 LGHNA, CDR2 YSLEER. Trimming pared 0 bases from V and 7 bases from J, leaving 7 bases between. The CDR3 contains 13 residues.

The rearrangement joins TRBV5-1 to TRBJ2-3; D call uncertain. The CDR3 extends over 13 amino acids. V was trimmed by 9 bases and J by 2 bases, leaving 13 bases between them. CDR1 and CDR2 (germline): SGHRS, YFSETQ. The DNA for the CDR3 is TGCGCCACCCCTAGACTGTACACAGATACGCAGTATTTT. It codes for CATPRLYTDTQYF.

The table lists this clonotype with a few counts. This sequence joins TRBV7-2 and TRBJ1-2; no clear D. CDR3 length: 14 residues. Germline V gene data show CDR1 as SGHTA and CDR2 as FQGNSA. V gave up 1 base and J gave up 4 bases, with 10 bases separating them. In DNA, the CDR3 is TGTGCCAGCAGCTTAGGAGGTCAGACCTATGGCTACACCTTC. Its translation is CASSLGGQTYGYTF.

The chain joins TRBV3-1 to TRBJ2-6; D is ambiguous. V was cut by 1 base and J by 3 bases, with 7 bases left in between. The CDR3 runs 15 residues. The germline V gene encodes CDR1 LGHDT and CDR2 YNNKEL (reference sequence). This CDR3 reads CASSQGMSGANVLTF. The CDR3 DNA reads TGTGCCAGCAGCCAAGGCATGAGTGGGGCCAACGTCCTGACTTTC.

This sequence joins TRBV7-9 and TRBJ1-2; the D gene is possibly TRBD1 (6 bases). CDR3 length: 16 amino acids. Germline V CDR1 and CDR2: SEHNR, FQNEAQ (reference sequence). V was clipped by 0 bases and J by 4 bases, with 15 bases between them. The CDR3, as DNA: TGTGCCAGCAGCTTAGCTTTAGCGGGGGACATCTATGGCTACACCTTC. Amino acids: CASSLALAGDIYGYTF.

The chain couples TRBV28 to TRBJ2-5; D remains unclear. The closer fit of TRBJ2-7 to the DNA end suggests the J call may be wrong. The CDR3 is 13 amino acids. Germline assignment: CDR1 MDHEN and CDR2 SYDVKM. CDR3 loop: CASSPGRVYEQYF. As DNA, the CDR3 is TGTGCCAGCAGTCCAGGACGGGTTTACGAGCAGTACTTC.

This chain joins TRBV4-2 and TRBJ1-5, with a tentative D call TRBD1 (5 bases). The CDR3 covers 15 residues. CDR1 is LGHNA and CDR2 is YNFKEQ in the germline V gene. The V end was cut by 3 bases, the J end by 7 bases, with 16 bases between. The CDR3 reads CASSQGAQGDQPQHF. DNA of the CDR3: TGTGCCAGCAGCCAGGGTGCGCAGGGCGACCAGCCCCAGCATTTT.

This clonotype has at least ten counts. The chain couples TRBV20-1 to TRBJ2-1, with 8 bases matching TRBD2. The CDR3 is made up of 14 amino acids. CDR1 and CDR2 from the germline V gene are DFQATT and SNEGSKA (reference sequence). The J segment lost 7 bases and the V segment lost 6 bases, leaving 11 bases of the junction unmatched. CDR3 nucleotide sequence: TGCAGTGCCACCGTCGGCGGGGGGCCTAATGAGCAGTTCTTC. Translation: CSATVGGGPNEQFF.

The chain links TRBV7-2 to TRBJ1-1; possibly TRBD1 for D (5 bases). V was cut by 6 bases and J by 3 bases, with 14 bases left in between. The germline V gene encodes CDR1 SGHTA and CDR2 FQGNSA. CDR3 length: 14 residues. DNA for the CDR3: TGTGCCAGCAGTCTGAGGTCAGGGTACACTGAAGCTTTCTTT. Its translation is CASSLRSGYTEAFF.

The CDR3 here is CAVTEEGPYNEQFF. DNA for the CDR3: TGTGCCGTCACTGAGGAGGGTCCTTACAATGAGCAGTTCTTC. The V call is TRBV6-1, the J call TRBJ2-1; TRBD2 might be the D (6 bases). Germline V gene sequence: CDR1 MNHNS, CDR2 SASEGT. The V and J ends lost 11 bases and 4 bases respectively, with 18 bases between them. This CDR3 contains 14 residues.

This clonotype was found a few times. The CDR3, as DNA: TGTGCCAGCCGCCACCGGGACAGGGCCGATGAGTACACTGAAGCTTTCTTT. Translating gives CASRHRDRADEYTEAFF. The rearrangement links TRBV6-9 to TRBJ1-1, with 9 nucleotides matching TRBD1. The CDR3 length is 17 residues. Germline V CDR1 and CDR2: MNHGY, SVAAGI. The V segment lost 8 bases and the J segment 3 bases; nucleotides outside the gene matches: 16.

The chain uses TRBV29-1 and TRBJ2-7, with 12 bases lining up with TRBD2. Near its end, the DNA agrees better with TRBJ2-5, so the J call may be wrong. CDR1 is SQVTM and CDR2 is ANQGSEA in the germline V gene. This CDR3 spans 15 amino acids. The CDR3 is CSLQPSGGAGETQYF. The CDR3 nucleotides are TGCAGCCTCCAACCTAGCGGGGGGGCAGGGGAGACCCAGTACTTC.

V and J are TRBV15 and TRBJ2-7; D tentatively reads TRBD1 or TRBD2 (5 bases each). The end of the DNA fits TRBJ2-5 better, so the J call may be wrong. The CDR3 consists of 14 residues. CDR1 is LNHNV, CDR2 YYDKDF, per germline (reference sequence). The CDR3 DNA reads TGTGCCACCAGCAGAGGTCCTTGGGGGGAGACCCAGTACTTC. Its translation: CATSRGPWGETQYF.

In regard to this clonotype: This may be a read error, as it is one base from a much larger clone. In this CDR3 the conserved last residue, phenylalanine or tryptophan, is missing, so a read error is likely. This chain uses TRBV12-3 or TRBV12-4 with TRBJ1-2; D remains unclear. V was clipped by 2 bases and J by 0 bases, with 4 bases between them. This CDR3 region has 13 residues. As DNA, the CDR3 is TGTGCCAGCAGTTTAAGTCCTAACTATGGCTACACCTGC. Its protein is CASSLSPNYGYTC.

V usage is TRBV5-5 and J usage is TRBJ2-3; the D gene could be TRBD1 or TRBD2 (7 bases each). Between the trimmed V and J ends, which lost 7 bases and 2 bases, there was a span of 17 bases. The germline V gene encodes CDR1 SGHKS and CDR2 YYEKEE (reference sequence). This CDR3 spans 15 amino acids. The CDR3: CASLPQGGATDTQYF. In DNA form, the CDR3 reads TGTGCCAGCCTCCCTCAGGGGGGGGCCACAGATACGCAGTATTTT. Looking up the rest from reference TRBV5-5 and TRBJ2-3 gives the full variable domain: DAGVTQSPTHLIKTRGQQVTLRCSPISGHKSVSWYQQVLGQGPQFIFQYYEKEERGRGNFPDRFSARQFPNYSSELNVNALLLGDSALYLCASLPQGGATDTQYFGPGTRLTVL.

This clonotype was observed a handful of times. The chain links TRBV7-3 to TRBJ2-1, with D perhaps matching TRBD2 (5 bases). The V and J ends lost 0 bases and 8 bases respectively, with 14 bases between them. CDR1 is SGHTA and CDR2 is FQGTGA in the germline V gene. The CDR3 runs 15 residues. The CDR3 DNA reads as TGTGCCAGCAGCTTAACGGATGTACGGGGTGATGAGCAGTTCTTC. This translates into CASSLTDVRGDEQFF.

The V gene is TRBV9, the J gene TRBJ1-2; the D gene is possibly TRBD1 (5 bases). The CDR3 spans 14 residues. Germline CDR1 is SGDLS and CDR2 is YYNGEE. The germline V and J ends were trimmed by 0 bases and 5 bases, with 11 bases remaining between them. CDR3 loop: CASSVGGHAYGYTF. The CDR3 DNA reads TGTGCCAGCAGCGTAGGAGGACATGCTTATGGCTACACCTTC.

Regarding this clonotype: Relative to the germline gene, one junction end is altered; a read error may explain this. V usage is TRBV10-3 and J usage is TRBJ2-2; D is unclear. The CDR3 runs to 15 residues. The germline V gene encodes CDR1 ENHRY and CDR2 SYGVKD. The CDR3 DNA is TGTGTCATCAGTGAGTCGGTCGCAAACACCGGGGAGCTGTTTTTT. Translation: CVISESVANTGELFF.

This sequence joins TRBV11-1 and TRBJ2-5; D possibly uses TRBD1 or TRBD2 (6 bases each). The length of the CDR3 is 13 residues. The germline CDR1 and CDR2 sequences are SGHAT and FQDESV (reference sequence). V lost 8 bases to trimming and J lost 5 bases, with 15 bases between them. The CDR3 region has the DNA TGTGCCAGCGGTGGGGGGCGCCGGGAGACCCAGTACTTC. It translates to CASGGGRRETQYF.

The J gene is TRBJ1-4, the V gene TRBV20-1, with D tentatively TRBD1 (6 bases). The CDR3 runs 16 residues. The V end was cut by 0 bases, the J end by 8 bases, with 19 bases between. CDR1 and CDR2 from the germline V gene are DFQATT and SNEGSKA (reference sequence). This chain's CDR3 is CSARDQAAGVQEKLFF. CDR3 in DNA: TGCAGTGCTAGAGATCAGGCCGCAGGGGTGCAGGAAAAACTGTTTTTT.

This clonotype was seen ten or more times. The gene calls are TRBV20-1 and TRBJ2-7; 9 positions match TRBD2. The CDR3 has 12 amino acids. Germline CDR1 is DFQATT and CDR2 is SNEGSKA (reference sequence). CDR3 residues: CSVGTSTYEQYF. The DNA of the CDR3 is TGCAGCGTGGGGACTAGCACTTACGAGCAGTACTTC.

This clonotype appeared a single time. The J gene is TRBJ1-2, the V gene TRBV4-1; 8 bases line up with TRBD1. Trimming took 2 bases from V and 4 from J; bases not matched to a gene: 9. The length of the CDR3 is 16 residues. Germline CDR1 is MGHRA and CDR2 is YSYEKL. The chain's CDR3 is CASSQPLRGHSYGYTF. CDR3 DNA: TGCGCCAGCAGCCAACCTCTCAGGGGGCATAGCTATGGCTACACCTTC.

The CDR3 is CASSPSRGFQPQHF. CDR3 nucleotide sequence: TGTGCCAGCAGTCCCTCGCGTGGATTTCAGCCCCAGCATTTT. This chain connects TRBV12-3 or TRBV12-4 to TRBJ1-5; D unclear. The germline V and J ends were trimmed by 5 bases and 6 bases, with 14 bases remaining between them. The CDR3 spans 14 residues.

V and J are TRBV29-1 and TRBJ2-1; D possibly corresponds to TRBD2 (5 bases). The CDR3 totals 11 residues. Germline V lookup: CDR1 SQVTM, CDR2 ANQGSEA. Trimming left V 7 bases short and J 5 bases short, with 9 bases between. The CDR3, as DNA: TGCAGCGCGAGGGAGAACAATGAGCAGTTCTTC. Translated: CSARENNEQFF.

The rearrangement joins TRBV14 to TRBJ2-1; perhaps TRBD1 as D (6 bases). Trimming took off 0 bases at V and 10 bases at J, with 19 bases between the two ends. CDR3 length: 16 residues. Germline CDR1 and CDR2: SGHDN and FVKESK. This CDR3 reads CASSQDPLRGQLEQFF. The DNA for the CDR3 is TGTGCCAGCAGCCAAGATCCACTCAGGGGACAATTAGAGCAGTTCTTC.

The rearrangement links TRBV28 to TRBJ1-2, with 7 bases that match TRBD1. There are 15 residues in the CDR3. Per germline, CDR1 MDHEN and CDR2 SYDVKM. The ends lost 5 bases at V and 1 base at J; junction bases unmatched: 7. Here the CDR3 DNA reads TGTGCCAGCAGTCGGGTCGGGACAGTTAACTATGGCTACACCTTC. Residues: CASSRVGTVNYGYTF.